The 17 T cell receptor beta chains below all came from one sample that was sequenced in a study of T-cell memory formation after mild COVID-19. TCRdb itself ran the 5' RACE reads through MiXCR, one entry per CDR3 protein. This repertoire shows approximately 480,000 distinct CDR3 sequences, 18% found once; its top ten account for 9% to 15%. Sequences were obtained from PBMCs or a T cell subset sorted from them (not recorded which). All receptors come from an adult woman who had mild COVID-19 (a few samples of this study predate the infection). Cell type and time point are not known.

This chain joins TRBV12-3 or TRBV12-4 and TRBJ1-6; a weak D match, TRBD1 (5 bases). The CDR3 consists of 15 residues. V was pared by 7 bases and J by 8 bases, with 18 bases between. CDR3 region: CASTLRQGEHSPLHF. In DNA, the CDR3 is TGTGCCAGCACCCTCCGGCAGGGTGAGCATTCACCCCTCCACTTT.

This clonotype was observed a few times. The V gene is TRBV7-9, the J gene TRBJ2-1; 7 bases map to TRBD2. The CDR3 runs 15 residues. After removal of 1 base from V and 6 bases from J, the junction contained 6 bases not matched to a gene. CDR1 and CDR2 (germline): SEHNR, FQNEAQ (reference sequence). The CDR3 nucleotides read TGTGCCAGCAGCTTAGAAGCGGGGAATGGCAATGAGCAGTTCTTC. Residues: CASSLEAGNGNEQFF.

In its sample, this clonotype was seen many times. The chain employs TRBV25-1 and TRBJ2-7, with 7 bases matching TRBD1. V lost 4 bases to trimming and J lost 2 bases; unmatched junction nucleotides: 8. The V gene's germline CDR1 is MGHDK and CDR2 SYGVNS. The CDR3 extends over 15 amino acids. CDR3: CASSASNRGAYEQYF. The CDR3 nucleotides read TGTGCCAGCAGTGCCTCGAACAGGGGCGCCTACGAGCAGTACTTC.

The chain employs TRBV7-2 and TRBJ1-4; 9 nucleotides align to TRBD1. Germline CDR1 reads SGHTA; CDR2 reads FQGNSA. There are 16 residues in the CDR3. The junction had 6 bases not matched to a gene; V was cut back by 5 bases and J by 2 bases. The CDR3 DNA follows: TGTGCCAGCAGCCGTAATGGACAGGGGACTAATGAAAAACTGTTTTTT. It codes for CASSRNGQGTNEKLFF.

The CDR3 sequence is CASSPTGRGAIIDGYTF. CDR3 DNA sequence: TGCGCCAGCAGCCCAACGGGGCGGGGGGCGATAATCGATGGCTACACCTTC. This chain uses TRBV4-3 with TRBJ1-2; D is possibly TRBD1 (6 bases). Per the germline V gene, CDR1 is LGHNA and CDR2 is YSLEER. Trimming removed 4 bases from V and 6 bases from J, with 24 bases in between. The CDR3 sequence is 17 residues long.

This chain uses TRBV19 with TRBJ1-5, with D maybe TRBD1 (6 bases). V lost 6 bases to trimming and J lost 0 bases, with 15 bases between them. The CDR3 runs 16 residues. The V gene's germline CDR1 is LNHDA and CDR2 SQIVND (reference sequence). CDR3 region: CASSVTGTLSNQPQHF. DNA for the CDR3: TGTGCCAGTAGCGTGACAGGAACCCTTAGCAATCAGCCCCAGCATTTT.

This clonotype was counted only a few times. This sequence joins TRBV28 and TRBJ1-6; weak D call: TRBD1 (6 bases). The germline V gene has CDR1 MDHEN and CDR2 SYDVKM. This CDR3 has 15 amino acids. V lost 4 bases, J lost 9 bases, and 16 bases lay in between. The CDR3 region is CASSSLTDSSSPLHF. The CDR3 nucleotides are TGTGCCAGCAGTTCCTTGACGGACAGCTCTTCACCCCTCCACTTT.

This clonotype appeared many times. This chain uses TRBV29-1 with TRBJ2-1; 12 nucleotides line up with TRBD2. Germline assignment: CDR1 SQVTM and CDR2 ANQGSEA. V lost 7 bases and J lost 4; bases outside the gene matches: 8. The CDR3 is made up of 15 amino acids. DNA for the CDR3: TGCAGCGCTACTAGCGGGAGGCCGATGTACAATGAGCAGTTCTTC. This codes for CSATSGRPMYNEQFF.

This clonotype was counted a few times. J is TRBJ2-7 and V is TRBV30, with D maybe TRBD2 (6 bases). The germline gives CDR1 GTSNPN, CDR2 SVGIG (reference sequence). The CDR3 extends over 15 amino acids. V was shortened by 4 bases and J by 2 bases, with 18 bases between the two germline ends. Here the CDR3 reads CAWTIDPGLPYEQYF. The CDR3 DNA follows: TGTGCCTGGACCATTGATCCGGGACTTCCCTACGAGCAGTACTTC. Full variable domain (remainder filled in from reference TRBV30 and TRBJ2-7): SQTIHQWPATLVQPVGSPLSLECTVEGTSNPNLYWYRQAAGRGLQLLFYSVGIGQISSEVPQNLSASRPQDRQFILSSKKLLLSDSGFYLCAWTIDPGLPYEQYFGPGTRLTVT.

This clonotype turned up a few times. The rearrangement links TRBV18 to TRBJ2-7, with 9 bases that match TRBD2. The CDR3 extends over 15 amino acids. V gave up 3 bases and J gave up 3 bases; unmatched junction bases: 6. CDR1 is KGHSH and CDR2 is LQKENI in the germline V gene. The CDR3 region is CASSPPTSGIYEQYF. The DNA of the CDR3 is TGTGCCAGCTCACCCCCGACTAGCGGCATCTACGAGCAGTACTTC.

The table lists this clonotype with a few counts. V and J are TRBV6-4 and TRBJ2-1, with 7 nucleotides matching TRBD2. Germline-derived CDR1 and CDR2 are MRHNA and SNTAGT. This CDR3 region has 15 residues. V lost 5 bases and J lost 6; bases outside the gene matches: 10. The chain's CDR3 is CASSPQSGTRNEQFF. The DNA of the CDR3 is TGTGCCAGCAGTCCCCAGAGCGGGACCCGCAATGAGCAGTTCTTC.

This clonotype was seen a handful of times. The chain uses TRBV27 and TRBJ1-2; D perhaps matches TRBD1 (5 bases). This CDR3 comprises 19 residues. The V gene's germline CDR1 is MNHEY and CDR2 SMNVEV (reference sequence). With 3 bases removed from V and 3 bases from J, the gap between germline ends came to 26 bases. In DNA, the CDR3 is TGTGCCAGCAGTTTCGGTCGAGAGGTATACAGGCGGACCCACTATGGCTACACCTTC. This gives the protein CASSFGREVYRRTHYGYTF.

This clonotype turned up a few times. V gene TRBV5-1 combines with J gene TRBJ2-7, with a tentative D call TRBD2 (6 bases). V dropped 0 bases and J dropped 5 bases, with 18 bases sitting between them. Germline CDR1 and CDR2: SGHRS and YFSETQ. This CDR3 contains 16 residues. This CDR3 is CASSLGGDGAMDEQYF. The CDR3 DNA reads TGCGCCAGCAGCTTGGGCGGGGACGGGGCCATGGACGAGCAGTACTTC.

This clonotype was seen ten or more times. J is TRBJ2-1 and V is TRBV27, with 8 bases aligning to TRBD2. Trimming took 10 bases from V and 15 from J; bases not matched to a gene: 14. CDR1 and CDR2 from the germline V gene are MNHEY and SMNVEV (reference sequence). This CDR3 is built from 12 residues. CDR3 amino acids: CATGTRGGGRFF. The CDR3 DNA reads as TGTGCCACCGGGACTAGAGGGGGGGGTCGGTTCTTC.

This clonotype came up a few times. This rearrangement joins TRBV7-6 to TRBJ1-2, with D tentatively TRBD1 (6 bases). The CDR3 runs 15 residues. V was cut by 4 bases and J by 2 bases, with 14 bases left in between. From germline, CDR1 is SGHVS and CDR2 FNYEAQ. The CDR3: CASSSRQEGNYGYTF. The CDR3 DNA sequence: TGTGCCAGCAGCTCAAGACAGGAGGGCAACTATGGCTACACCTTC.

This clonotype was observed a few times. The chain has TRBV5-4 and TRBJ1-5, with no clear D. CDR3 length equals 12 residues. V lost 2 bases and J 6 bases, leaving 6 bases between the germline ends. Germline CDR1 reads SGHNT; CDR2 reads YYREEE (reference sequence). CDR3 sequence reads: CASSFPSQPQHF. The CDR3 coding sequence is TGTGCCAGCAGCTTCCCCAGTCAGCCCCAGCATTTT.

This clonotype was counted between two and nine times. The chain recombines TRBV7-6 with TRBJ2-3; 11 bases map to TRBD2. Looked up from germline, CDR1 is SGHVS and CDR2 is FNYEAQ. The CDR3 is 19 amino acids. Germline trimming cut 5 bases from V and 3 bases from J; bases unmatched to any gene: 16. The CDR3 bases are TGTGCCAGCAGCCCCCCCCGTGATAGCGGGGGGGCTGGTACAGATACGCAGTATTTT. This sequence encodes CASSPPRDSGGAGTDTQYF.